This T cell receptor (beta chain) was retrieved from a study of cytomegalovirus exposure and HLA in healthy donors. Overall study findings and caveats: A few CMV-associated chains were confirmed in vitro to be specific for CMV antigens. Association of a missense DCLRE1C variant with TCR beta V- and J-gene trimming was reported in a later analysis.

Both 60 Vbeta primers and 13 Jbeta primers went into the PCR. The assay was immunoSEQ multiplex PCR, and TCRdb's table has in-frame clones only and misses some. The sample consists of around 130,000 clones, around 81% of them appearing once. The junction had 12 bases not matched to a gene; V was cut back by 4 bases and J by 2 bases. From germline, CDR1 is SGHVS and CDR2 FQNEAQ. This CDR3 has 17 residues. About this clone: The antigen is undetermined.

Material for sequencing was PBMCs. The V gene is TRBV7-8, the J gene TRBJ2-5; TRBD2 matches 8 bases. The origin of this receptor is a man aged 18 to 29 in good health and CMV-seronegative. CDR3 amino acids: CASSSRRLAGIQETQYF. The CDR3 DNA follows: TGTGCCAGCAGCTCCCGACGGTTAGCGGGGATTCAAGAGACCCAGTACTTC.